This T cell receptor beta chain was sequenced during a study of T-cell memory formation after mild COVID-19. Study conclusions and caveats: Clones contracting across day 15 to 85 had a balanced CD4/CD8 profile; later expanding clones leaned CD4+. Largely, contracting CD4+ clones fell within CM and EM, and contracting CD8+ clones within EMRA. Researchers could not confirm that second-wave clones peaking on day 37 targeted SARS-CoV-2. Detection of some responders pre-infection suggested pre-existing cross-reactive memory T cells participated.

The CDR3 is made up of 14 amino acids. Germline V CDR1 and CDR2: SNHLY, FYNNEI. The germline V and J ends were trimmed by 3 bases and 4 bases, with 11 bases remaining between them. Sample share makes this clonotype medium-sized. Its specificity is unknown. TCRdb re-analysed the 5' RACE reads in MiXCR, keeping a single row per CDR3 protein. The sample yields 150,000 to 200,000 distinct CDR3 sequences, around 20% seen once. V is TRBV2 and J is TRBJ2-3; D may be TRBD1 or TRBD2 (5 bases each). This TCR derives from a man aged 18 to 30 who had mild COVID-19 (a few samples of this study predate the infection). Cell type and time point are not known. The sequencing sample was made of PBMCs or a T cell subset sorted from them (not recorded which). CDR3 sequence: CASSERGHADTQYF. The CDR3 DNA reads TGTGCCAGCAGTGAGAGGGGCCACGCAGATACGCAGTATTTT.